This T cell receptor beta chain was recovered during a study of blood T cell repertoires in COVID-19. On the study more broadly: Some COVID-19 samples were acute and others convalescent; all came from the United States, Italy and Spain.

The V and J ends lost 3 bases and 4 bases respectively, with 7 bases between them. The CDR3 loop spans 13 amino acids. Germline V gene data show CDR1 as SNHLY and CDR2 as FYNNEI. Sequencing was performed with immunoSEQ multiplex PCR; in TCRdb, only in-frame clones are kept and a portion is missing. Here the sample spans approximately 230,000 clones, roughly 80% being singletons. The TCR comes from a man at least 80 years old with acute or convalescent COVID-19. The chain links TRBV2 to TRBJ1-5; a weak D match, TRBD1 (5 bases). Input material: peripheral blood. Here the CDR3 DNA reads TGTGCCAGCAGTGAGACAGTAAATCAGCCCCAGCATTTT. Its translation is CASSETVNQPQHF. The full variable domain, with the rest looked up from reference TRBV2 and TRBJ1-5, is EPEVTQTPSHQVTQMGQEVILRCVPISNHLYFYWYRQILGQKVEFLVSFYNNEISEKSEIFDDQFSVERPDGSNFTLKIRSTKLEDSAMYFCASSETVNQPQHFGDGTRLSIL.